The 30 T cell receptor beta chains below were found in one sample sequenced in a study of blood T cell repertoires in COVID-19. Sequenced by immunoSEQ multiplex PCR; TCRdb stores in-frame clones only, minus some. The table includes around 190,000 clones, more than 75% detected once. The specimen was peripheral blood. Receptors originate from a woman over 75 with acute or convalescent COVID-19.

V usage is TRBV11-3 and J usage is TRBJ1-1, with D perhaps matching TRBD1 (5 bases). CDR3 length: 15 amino acids. The germline CDR1 and CDR2 sequences are SGHNT and YENEEA. V gave up 0 bases and J gave up 4 bases, with 12 bases separating them. The CDR3 bases are TGTGCCAGCAGCTTAGATGATCGGGGGGGCACTGAAGCTTTCTTT. The encoded protein is CASSLDDRGGTEAFF.

This rearrangement joins TRBV5-1 to TRBJ2-1, with 8 bases aligning to TRBD2. Germline V gene data show CDR1 as SGHRS and CDR2 as YFSETQ. V was pared by 2 bases and J by 10 bases, with 17 bases of the junction left unmatched. CDR3 size: 17 residues. The CDR3, as DNA: TGCGCCAGCAGCTTCAGGGGTGTAGCGGGAAGTAATAGGGAGCAGTTCTTC. Translated, it gives CASSFRGVAGSNREQFF.

The V call is TRBV9, the J call TRBJ2-7; 7 positions agree with TRBD2. Per the germline V gene, CDR1 is SGDLS and CDR2 is YYNGEE. The CDR3 runs 14 residues. V shed 5 bases, J shed 5 bases, and the junction held 10 bases outside the gene matches. CDR3 coding DNA: TGTGCCAGCAGGCCCAATCTTCTAGCGGACGAGCAGTACTTC. The encoded protein is CASRPNLLADEQYF. Filled out from reference TRBV9 and TRBJ2-7, the complete variable domain reads DSGVTQTPKHLITATGQRVTLRCSPRSGDLSVYWYQQSLDQGLQFLIQYYNGEERAKGNILERFSAQQFPDLHSELNLSSLELGDSALYFCASRPNLLADEQYFGPGTRLTVT.

This clone was observed a single time. The gene calls are TRBV28 and TRBJ1-2; D is unresolved. V dropped 4 bases and J dropped 0 bases, with 12 bases sitting between them. CDR1 and CDR2 (germline): MDHEN, SYDVKM. CDR3 length: 15 residues. CDR3 nucleotide sequence: TGTGCCAGCAGTTCTGTGGGCCAAGCTAACTATGGCTACACCTTC. Amino acids: CASSSVGQANYGYTF.

The chain joins TRBV9 to TRBJ2-5; TRBD1 might be the D (5 bases). The CDR3 covers 14 residues. Deletions cut 4 bases from V and 5 bases from J, with 15 bases between. Germline CDR1 reads SGDLS; CDR2 reads YYNGEE. CDR3 bases: TGTGCCAGCAGCCCAAGACAGTTCGGGGAGACCCAGTACTTC. It encodes CASSPRQFGETQYF.

The rearrangement joins TRBV6-5 to TRBJ2-1; possibly TRBD1 for D (6 bases). Germline CDR1 MNHEY, CDR2 SVGAGI. The CDR3 is made up of 15 amino acids. The V end lost 0 bases, the J end lost 7 bases, and 13 bases lay between the germline ends. This CDR3 is CASSYSWGLKNEQFF. The CDR3 DNA sequence: TGTGCCAGCAGTTACTCTTGGGGGCTAAAAAATGAGCAGTTCTTC.

V gene TRBV5-1 combines with J gene TRBJ1-6, with 10 positions matching TRBD1. V lost 3 bases to trimming and J lost 7 bases; unmatched junction nucleotides: 4. The CDR3 is 15 residues long. Germline V gene sequence: CDR1 SGHRS, CDR2 YFSETQ. CDR3: CASSSGQGENSPLHF. The CDR3 nucleotides read TGCGCCAGCAGCTCTGGACAGGGGGAGAATTCACCCCTCCACTTT. The variable domain in full, with the rest retrieved from reference TRBV5-1 and TRBJ1-6, is KAGVTQTPRYLIKTRGQQVTLSCSPISGHRSVSWYQQTPGQGLQFLFEYFSETQRNKGNFPGRFSGRQFSNSRSEMNVSTLELGDSALYLCASSSGQGENSPLHFGNGTRLTVT.

J is TRBJ2-3 and V is TRBV5-1; a possible D gene is TRBD1 (6 bases). The germline gives CDR1 SGHRS, CDR2 YFSETQ. The CDR3 runs 16 residues. V was shortened by 0 bases and J by 1 base, with 12 bases between the two germline ends. The CDR3, as DNA: TGCGCCAGCAGCTTGGGGGGGCAGAAACGCACAGATACGCAGTATTTT. It codes for CASSLGGQKRTDTQYF.

This clone was picked up a small number of times. V and J are TRBV10-3 and TRBJ1-6; a possible D gene is TRBD1 (5 bases). The ends were cut back, 11 bases at V and 9 bases at J, with 23 bases in the middle. CDR3 length equals 15 residues. Germline values: CDR1 ENHRY, CDR2 SYGVKD. CDR3 sequence reads: CAAQTGEIRPSPLHF. CDR3 DNA sequence: TGTGCCGCCCAGACGGGGGAAATCCGTCCTTCACCCCTCCACTTT.

This chain connects TRBV5-1 to TRBJ2-7; 15 nucleotides align to TRBD2. Germline trimming cut 1 base from V and 1 base from J; bases unmatched to any gene: 12. There are 20 residues in the CDR3. Germline CDR1 is SGHRS and CDR2 is YFSETQ. The CDR3 DNA reads as TGCGCCAGCAGCTTGTTCGGGACTAGCGGGAGGACGATCTTGTCCTACGAGCAGTACTTC. It is translated as CASSLFGTSGRTILSYEQYF.

The chain carries TRBV5-1 and TRBJ1-3; 7 bases agree with TRBD1. Germline CDR1 and CDR2: SGHRS and YFSETQ. V gave up 1 base and J gave up 0 bases; unmatched junction bases: 4. This CDR3 has 16 amino acids. For the CDR3, the DNA is TGCGCCAGCAGCTTGAGGGGGCTTAGCTCTGGAAACACCATATATTTT. Translating gives CASSLRGLSSGNTIYF.

The CDR3 region is CAWRTSGTYEQYF. In DNA form, the CDR3 reads TGTGCCTGGCGGACTAGCGGGACTTACGAGCAGTACTTC. The rearrangement joins TRBV30 to TRBJ2-7; TRBD2 aligns across 12 bases. The germline V gene has CDR1 GTSNPN and CDR2 SVGIG (reference sequence). V lost 5 bases, J lost 4 bases, and 3 bases stayed unmatched. The CDR3 covers 13 residues.

This clone was observed a handful of times. The V gene is TRBV6-8, the J gene TRBJ1-5, with D maybe TRBD1 (6 bases). There are 17 residues in the CDR3. V lost 3 bases and J 7 bases, leaving 22 bases between the germline ends. CDR1 is MNHGY, CDR2 SAAAGT, per germline. CDR3 loop: CASSYGLRGGSRQPQHF. The CDR3 nucleotides are TGTGCCAGCAGTTATGGTCTCAGGGGAGGGTCTCGCCAGCCCCAGCATTTT.

J is TRBJ1-3 and V is TRBV5-4, with TRBD1 matching over 9 bases. V was clipped by 4 bases and J by 4 bases; unmatched bases: 9. This CDR3 is built from 16 residues. Looked up from germline, CDR1 is SGHNT and CDR2 is YYREEE (reference sequence). CDR3 sequence: CASSQRGQGPGNTIYF. CDR3 bases: TGTGCCAGCAGCCAGAGGGGACAGGGTCCCGGAAACACCATATATTTT.

This clone was detected many times. The rearrangement joins TRBV6-5 to TRBJ1-2, with TRBD1 matching over 10 bases. Germline V CDR1 and CDR2: MNHEY, SVGAGI. The CDR3 loop spans 14 amino acids. The ends lost 6 bases at V and 7 bases at J; junction bases unmatched: 8. DNA of the CDR3: TGTGCCAGCAGGCCGCCGGGACAGGGGACTGGCTACACCTTC. Protein product: CASRPPGQGTGYTF.

The V gene is TRBV11-2, the J gene TRBJ2-5, with 8 nucleotides matching TRBD2. J was trimmed by 5 bases and V by 6 bases; bases with no gene match: 8. Germline values: CDR1 SGHAT, CDR2 FQNNGV. The length of the CDR3 is 14 residues. The CDR3 loop reads CASSRGGASETQYF. DNA of the CDR3: TGTGCCAGCAGTCGGGGGGGGGCCTCGGAGACCCAGTACTTC.

With regard to this clone: Other DNA sequences from this sample encode an identical CDR3 as well. This chain connects TRBV5-4 to TRBJ2-3; weak D call: TRBD2 (6 bases). Germline CDR1 is SGHNT and CDR2 is YYREEE (reference sequence). Trimming shortened V by 2 bases and J by 3 bases, and 10 bases separated the two germline ends. CDR3 size: 14 residues. The DNA for the CDR3 is TGTGCCAGCAGCTTACGGGGGAGTACAGATACGCAGTATTTT. This gives the protein CASSLRGSTDTQYF.

V gene TRBV12-5 combines with J gene TRBJ1-3, with D possibly matching TRBD1 (5 bases). V was cut by 3 bases and J by 4 bases, with 10 bases left in between. The CDR3 spans 14 residues. The germline CDR1 and CDR2 sequences are LGHNT and FRNRAP. CDR3 loop: CASGLQAGGNTIYF. As DNA, the CDR3 is TGTGCTAGTGGTTTACAGGCTGGGGGAAACACCATATATTTT.

Concerning this clone: Distinct nucleotide sequences in the sample also encode this CDR3. The V and J genes are TRBV5-1 and TRBJ2-1; possible D gene TRBD1, 6 bases. This CDR3 is 14 amino acids long. The germline gives CDR1 SGHRS, CDR2 YFSETQ. The V end lost 1 base, the J end lost 5 bases, and 10 bases lay between the germline ends. DNA of the CDR3: TGCGCCAGCAGCTTGTTACCAGGGGACAATGAGCAGTTCTTC. It codes for CASSLLPGDNEQFF. Supplemented by reference TRBV5-1 and TRBJ2-1, the full variable domain reads KAGVTQTPRYLIKTRGQQVTLSCSPISGHRSVSWYQQTPGQGLQFLFEYFSETQRNKGNFPGRFSGRQFSNSRSEMNVSTLELGDSALYLCASSLLPGDNEQFFGPGTRLTVL.

The chain employs TRBV4-1 and TRBJ1-6, with D possibly matching TRBD1 (6 bases). The germline gives CDR1 MGHRA, CDR2 YSYEKL. The V and J ends lost 3 bases and 8 bases respectively, with 20 bases between them. CDR3 length: 17 amino acids. CDR3 in DNA: TGCGCCAGCAGCCAGGGTACACTTACAGGGTCCGATTCACCCCTCCACTTT. Encoded protein: CASSQGTLTGSDSPLHF.

The rearrangement joins TRBV28 to TRBJ2-2; 12 bases are a match to TRBD2. The V segment lost 4 bases and the J segment 7 bases; nucleotides outside the gene matches: 7. The CDR3 length is 16 residues. Germline loops: CDR1 MDHEN, CDR2 SYDVKM. CDR3 in DNA: TGTGCCAGCAGTTCGAGACTAGCGGGAGTGTACGGGGAGCTGTTTTTT. This gives the protein CASSSRLAGVYGELFF.

This chain joins TRBV4-3 and TRBJ2-2; TRBD1 matches 10 bases. This CDR3 has 16 residues. Trimming at V came to 1 base and at J to 3 bases, leaving 2 bases not matched to a gene. CDR1 and CDR2 from the germline V gene are LGHNA and YSLEER. As DNA, the CDR3 is TGCGCCAGCAGCCAAGGGACAGGGGGATACACCGGGGAGCTGTTTTTT. This gives the protein CASSQGTGGYTGELFF.

This sequence joins TRBV18 and TRBJ2-1; D ambiguous. The CDR3 length is 13 residues. Trimming left V 3 bases short and J 9 bases short, with 12 bases between. CDR1 and CDR2 (germline): KGHSH, LQKENI. CDR3 region: CASSPVELAEQFF. The CDR3 nucleotides are TGTGCCAGCTCACCTGTGGAGTTAGCTGAGCAGTTCTTC.

V gene TRBV18 combines with J gene TRBJ1-5; D not resolved. Trimming removed 2 bases at V and 3 bases at J, with 8 bases between. Germline V gene sequence: CDR1 KGHSH, CDR2 LQKENI. The CDR3 is 14 amino acids. The CDR3 loop reads CASSPAQDNQPQHF. The CDR3 DNA is TGTGCCAGCTCACCAGCGCAGGACAATCAGCCCCAGCATTTT.

The chain links TRBV6-6 to TRBJ2-2, with D perhaps matching TRBD1 (5 bases). Germline V CDR1 and CDR2: MNHNY, SVGAGI (reference sequence). The CDR3 is 13 amino acids. Trimming shortened V by 8 bases and J by 6 bases, and 13 bases separated the two germline ends. This chain's CDR3 is CASARVTAGELFF. In DNA form, the CDR3 reads TGTGCCAGCGCCAGGGTAACGGCCGGGGAGCTGTTTTTT.

This clone was seen a single time. The chain uses TRBV2 and TRBJ2-3; TRBD2 agrees at 9 bases. The germline gives CDR1 SNHLY, CDR2 FYNNEI. There are 16 residues in the CDR3. The junction had 9 bases not matched to a gene; V was cut back by 6 bases and J by 2 bases. The CDR3 region is CASRLGLAGITDTQYF. Written as DNA, the CDR3 is TGTGCCAGCAGGCTAGGCCTAGCGGGGATCACAGATACGCAGTATTTT.

This sequence joins TRBV5-1 and TRBJ1-2; 7 nucleotides align to TRBD1. CDR3 size: 15 residues. V lost 1 base and J lost 3; bases outside the gene matches: 6. Looked up from germline, CDR1 is SGHRS and CDR2 is YFSETQ. This CDR3 reads CASSLTGTEDYGYTF. The CDR3 DNA is TGCGCCAGCAGCTTGACCGGGACAGAGGACTATGGCTACACCTTC.

The chain links TRBV7-3 to TRBJ1-1; 7 nucleotides line up with TRBD1. CDR3 length equals 15 residues. Germline V gene data show CDR1 as SGHTA and CDR2 as FQGTGA. The V gene end was trimmed by 5 bases and the J gene end by 1 base; junction bases not matched to a gene: 7. In nucleotides, the CDR3 is TGTGCCAGCAGCCCGCAAGGGGACAGGAACACTGAAGCTTTCTTT. It translates to CASSPQGDRNTEAFF.

The chain links TRBV7-9 to TRBJ1-2; D is uncertain. The CDR3 totals 16 residues. The germline gives CDR1 SEHNR, CDR2 FQNEAQ (reference sequence). V shed 1 base and J shed 0 bases, with 12 bases lying between them. The CDR3 sequence: CASSLVAGRSNYGYTF. CDR3 coding DNA: TGTGCCAGCAGCTTAGTGGCGGGCCGCTCTAACTATGGCTACACCTTC.

This chain links TRBV7-2 with TRBJ2-2; 8 bases are shared with TRBD1. Losses at the gene ends were 5 bases for V and 3 bases for J; bases not matched to a gene: 2. The germline V gene has CDR1 SGHTA and CDR2 FQGNSA. This CDR3 is built from 14 residues. The CDR3 is CASSNRGYTGELFF. The CDR3 DNA sequence: TGTGCCAGCAGCAACAGGGGGTACACCGGGGAGCTGTTTTTT.